The T cell receptor (beta chain) described here comes from a study of control samples from healthy donors and cancer patients. Profiling relied on immunoSEQ multiplex PCR, and the TCRdb table lists in-frame clones only, not all of them. Here the sample spans around 140,000 clones, roughly 91% being singletons. The CDR3 has 16 residues. With 7 bases removed from V and 4 bases from J, the gap between germline ends came to 22 bases. Germline CDR1 MDHEN, CDR2 SYDVKM. Material: PBMCs. The V call is TRBV28, the J call TRBJ1-1; D possibly corresponds to TRBD1 (6 bases). This sequence originates from a man in his fifties or sixties with head and neck cancer. DNA of the CDR3: TGTGCCAGCAACCGCTTCCGACAGGTGACTACCACTGAAGCTTTCTTT. Protein: CASNRFRQVTTTEAFF.